Listed here is a single TCR beta chain. Profiling relied on immunoSEQ multiplex PCR, and the TCRdb table lists in-frame clones only, not all of them. The table has 200,000 to 250,000 clones, roughly 80% seen once. This sample stems from a study of blood T cell repertoires in COVID-19. Study-wide context: The United States, Italy and Spain were the sources of the acute and convalescent COVID-19 samples. T cells, B-cell-depleted T cells, or PBMCs supplied cDNA or gDNA.

Followed longitudinally, the Seattle patients had been enrolled during active infection. The clonotype was recovered from a woman in her 70s with COVID-19, enrolled during active disease. Sequencing was carried out using peripheral blood.

The CDR3: CASSLIGGQRTSNEKLFF. The DNA for the CDR3 is TGTGCCAGCAGCTTAATCGGCGGACAGCGCACATCTAATGAAAAACTGTTTTTT. The chain uses TRBV7-2 and TRBJ1-4; possibly TRBD1 for D (6 bases). The ends were cut back, 2 bases at V and 3 bases at J, with 19 bases in the middle. The CDR3 extends over 18 amino acids. CDR1 SGHTA and CDR2 FQGNSA come from the germline V gene.